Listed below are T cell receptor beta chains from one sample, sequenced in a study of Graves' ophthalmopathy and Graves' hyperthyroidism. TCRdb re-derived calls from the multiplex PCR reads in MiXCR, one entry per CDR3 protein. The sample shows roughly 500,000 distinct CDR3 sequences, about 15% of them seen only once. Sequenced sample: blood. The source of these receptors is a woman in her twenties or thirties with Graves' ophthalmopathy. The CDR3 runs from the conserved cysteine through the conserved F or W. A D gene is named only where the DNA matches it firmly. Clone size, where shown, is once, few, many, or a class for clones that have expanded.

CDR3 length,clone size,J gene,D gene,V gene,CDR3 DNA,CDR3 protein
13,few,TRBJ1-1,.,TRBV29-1,TGCAGCGTCGATCACTATCAGGGCACCAAAGCTTTCTTT,CSVDHYQGTKAFF
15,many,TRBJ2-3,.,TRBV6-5,TGTGCCAGCAGTTACTCTACAGGGAGCACAGATACGCAGTATTTT,CASSYSTGSTDTQYF
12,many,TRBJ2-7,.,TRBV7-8,TGTGCCAGCAGCTTAGGGCAGCCCCAGCAGTACTTC,CASSLGQPQQYF
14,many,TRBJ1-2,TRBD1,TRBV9,TGTGCCAGCAACCCTCGGACAGGGCAAGGTGGCTACACCTTC,CASNPRTGQGGYTF
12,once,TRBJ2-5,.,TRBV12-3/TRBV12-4,TGTGCCAGCAGTTTAGTTCCCGCGACCCAGTACTTC,CASSLVPATQYF
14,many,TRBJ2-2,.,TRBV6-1,TGTGCCAGCAGTGTTGGACAGAGCCCCGGGGAGCTGTTTTTT,CASSVGQSPGELFF
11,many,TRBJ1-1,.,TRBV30,TGTGCCTGGAGTTTGGGCACTGAAGCTTTCTTT,CAWSLGTEAFF
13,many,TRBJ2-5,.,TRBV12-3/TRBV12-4,TGTGCCAGCAGTTTCAGGGTCCAAGAGACCCAGTACTTC,CASSFRVQETQYF
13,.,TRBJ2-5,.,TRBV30,TGTGCCTGGAGTCGGCAGCGACAAGAGACCCAGTACTTC,CAWSRQRQETQYF
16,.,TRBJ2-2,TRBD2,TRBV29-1,TGCAGCGTTGGAGATGGTAGCGGGAGTTCCACCGGGGAGCTGTTTTTT,CSVGDGSGSSTGELFF
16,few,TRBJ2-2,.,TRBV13,TGTGCCAGCAGCCACTCCTTTCAGATGAACACCGGGGAGCTGTTTTTT,CASSHSFQMNTGELFF
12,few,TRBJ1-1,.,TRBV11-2,TGTGCCAGCAGCTTAAGCGGGGGTGACGCTTTCTTT,CASSLSGGDAFF
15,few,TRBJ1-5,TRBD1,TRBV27,TGTGCCAGCAGTTTATCCAGGGGGCTAGATCAGCCCCAGCATTTT,CASSLSRGLDQPQHF
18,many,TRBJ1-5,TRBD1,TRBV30,TGTGCCTGGAGTGACCGGGACAGGGGTTGGAATAGCAATCAGCCCCAGCATTTT,CAWSDRDRGWNSNQPQHF
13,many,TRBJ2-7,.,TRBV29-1,TGCAGCGGCAAGGACAGAAGTTCCTACGAGCAGTACTTC,CSGKDRSSYEQYF
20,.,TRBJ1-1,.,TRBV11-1,TGTGCCAGCAGCTTAGCGGGGCGCGCCAGAGATCTCCCGAGAAACACTGAAGCTTTCTTT,CASSLAGRARDLPRNTEAFF
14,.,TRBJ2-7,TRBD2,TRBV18,TGTGCCAGCTCATTCGGGACTAGTGAGCGCGAGCAGTACTTC,CASSFGTSEREQYF
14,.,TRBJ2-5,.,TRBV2,TGTGCCAGCGGTGATGCCAGGGACCAAGAGACCCAGTACTTC,CASGDARDQETQYF
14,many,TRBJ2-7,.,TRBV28,TGTGCCACCACACCCACGGATATCTCCTACGAGCAGTACTTC,CATTPTDISYEQYF
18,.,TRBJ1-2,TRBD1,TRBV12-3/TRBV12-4,TGTGCCAGCAGCCCTTCACGATCCGGGACAGGGGGCTTCGATGGCTACACCTTC,CASSPSRSGTGGFDGYTF
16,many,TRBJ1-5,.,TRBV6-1,TGTGCCAGCAGTGAAGTCGGCAGAAATAGCAATCAGCCCCAGCATTTT,CASSEVGRNSNQPQHF